This T cell receptor beta chain stems from a study of blood T cell repertoires in COVID-19. In the source study's methods: Amplification of reference gene primers provided the estimated nucleated cell counts. Repertoires were generated with immunoSEQ multiplex PCR, while TCRdb's copy carries only in-frame clones and drops some. The DNA gave D and trimming, while V, J and clone size come from that table. The table records more than 150,000 clones, about 86% of them present only once. This clone has only one observation. The sample holds other DNA sequences that translate to the same CDR3. Germline CDR1 SGHRS, CDR2 YFSETQ. After removal of 2 bases from V and 1 base from J, the junction contained 2 bases not matched to a gene. CDR3 length: 14 residues.

The receptor was derived from a man between 65 and 85 years old with active or convalescent COVID-19. This chain links TRBV5-1 with TRBJ2-7; 8 positions match TRBD1. The sample consisted of peripheral blood. The CDR3 here is CASSLRQGSYEQYF. In DNA form, the CDR3 reads TGCGCCAGCAGCTTAAGACAGGGGTCCTACGAGCAGTACTTC.